This T cell receptor beta chain stems from a study of molecular identifiers for immune sequencing clone quantification. Study results and limitations: Sizes of highly expanded clones could be underestimated through identical TCRs sharing a barcode.

Libraries from naive CD8 cells were generated from approximately 20,000 to 1,000,000 sorted cells (with 10%, 30% or 50% RNA). This CDR3 comprises 16 residues. Trimming took 6 bases from V and 2 from J; bases not matched to a gene: 9. From germline, CDR1 is SGHVS and CDR2 FQNEAQ. Each CDR3 protein gets one entry after TCRdb re-called the PCR reads with MiXCR. Of about 510,000 distinct CDR3 sequences listed, about a fifth are singletons. In the case of this clonotype: Its antigen is not known.

Sample: naive CD8+ T cells from blood, with Jurkat cell RNA spiked in. Stated subset: FACS-sorted CD8+CD4-CCR7+CD45RA+ naive T cells. This TCR came from a human donor in good health. Some libraries in this study had Jurkat cell RNA spiked in. This rearrangement joins TRBV7-8 to TRBJ2-2; TRBD2 matches at 7 bases. The CDR3 protein is CASRNGLVGNTGELFF. DNA for the CDR3: TGTGCCAGCAGAAACGGACTAGTGGGAAACACCGGGGAGCTGTTTTTT.